The rows below give T cell receptor beta chains drawn from one sample of a study of blood T cell repertoires in COVID-19. Here immunoSEQ multiplex PCR was the method, and the copy in TCRdb shows in-frame clones only, minus some. The sample carries under 300,000 clones, 81% recorded once. Sequenced material: peripheral blood. The receptors stem from a woman in her fifties or sixties with active or convalescent COVID-19. CDR3s include the opening cysteine and the closing phenylalanine or tryptophan. Fields, in order: D gene, J gene, clone size, V gene, CDR3 DNA, CDR3 protein. D genes are given only for firm matches. The size entry is marked missing in some rows and otherwise reads once, few, many or a size class.

. TRBJ1-1 few TRBV5-4 TGTGCCAGCAGAACACAGAACACTGAAGCTTTCTTT CASRTQNTEAFF
TRBD1 TRBJ1-6 . TRBV7-2 TGTGCCAGCAGCTCAACCGGGACAGGGGGGTCACCCCTCCACTTT CASSSTGTGGSPLHF
. TRBJ2-3 once TRBV7-6 TGTGCCAGCAGCTCCTTGGGGAGGTCAGATACGCAGTATTTT CASSSLGRSDTQYF
. TRBJ1-1 . TRBV18 TGTGCCAGCTCACCAGGGGGCGACACTGAAGCTTTCTTT CASSPGGDTEAFF
TRBD1 TRBJ1-5 . TRBV6-6 TGTGCCAGCAGTCCACAGGGGGTCAATCAGCCCCAGCATTTT CASSPQGVNQPQHF
. TRBJ2-7 once TRBV9 TGTGCCAGCAGTGAGGGGGGACAGTCCTACGAGCAGTACTTC CASSEGGQSYEQYF
TRBD1 TRBJ2-5 . TRBV28 TGTGCCAGCAGTGGGACAGCCCAAGAGACCCAGTACTTC CASSGTAQETQYF
. TRBJ1-1 . TRBV4-1 TGCGCCAGCAGCTCACCGACAGGAGGCACTGAAGCTTTCTTT CASSSPTGGTEAFF
. TRBJ2-1 many TRBV5-1 TGCGCCAGCCGCCCCCCGGGGAACAATGAGCAGTTCTTC CASRPPGNNEQFF
. TRBJ1-5 . TRBV6-6 TGTGCCAGCAGAGGGAGGGGATGGGGAAATCAGCCCCAGCATTTT CASRGRGWGNQPQHF
. TRBJ2-7 . TRBV3-1/TRBV3-2 TGTGCCAGTGCCGACAGGATGAGCTCCTACGAGCAGTACTTC CASADRMSSYEQYF
. TRBJ1-2 . TRBV11-2 TGTGCCAGCAGCTTACCAGGGCAGGGTGGCTACACCTTC CASSLPGQGGYTF
. TRBJ1-5 . TRBV12-5 TGTGCTAGTGCTCCGGGACACAATCAGCCCCAGCATTTT CASAPGHNQPQHF
. TRBJ1-5 few TRBV7-2 TGTGCCAGCAGCTTAATGGGAGGAGGTGATCAGCCCCAGCATTTT CASSLMGGGDQPQHF
. TRBJ1-2 . TRBV29-1 TGCAGCGTTGACGACTACATTAGGGCTAACTATGGCTACACCTTC CSVDDYIRANYGYTF
. TRBJ1-6 once TRBV10-3 TGTGCCATCAATCCAGGGAGGGGATCACCCCTCCACTTT CAINPGRGSPLHF
. TRBJ1-1 . TRBV5-1 TGCGCCAGCAGCTTCCCCGTGGGCGACACTGAAGCTTTCTTT CASSFPVGDTEAFF
. TRBJ1-5 . TRBV6-2/TRBV6-3 TGTGCCAGCAGTCCGACACCCCGCGGACCCGAGGGTGGCAATCAGCCCCAGCATTTT CASSPTPRGPEGGNQPQHF
. TRBJ1-3 . TRBV3-1/TRBV3-2 TGTGCCAGCAGCCAAGGTTTGGCAGGATCATATGGAAACACCATATATTTT CASSQGLAGSYGNTIYF
TRBD1 TRBJ1-1 few TRBV12-3/TRBV12-4 TGTGCCAGCAGATCGGGACAGAGATATGAAGCTTTCTTT CASRSGQRYEAFF
TRBD1 TRBJ1-5 . TRBV6-6 TGTGCCAGCAGTTACTCACTGGGGACAGGCAATCAGCCCCAGCATTTT CASSYSLGTGNQPQHF
TRBD2 TRBJ2-3 . TRBV3-1/TRBV3-2 TGTGCCAGCAGCCCCCTAGCGGGGGGCACGCGAAACACAGATACGCAGTATTTT CASSPLAGGTRNTDTQYF